Listed here is a single T cell receptor beta chain. The data are from a study of control samples from healthy donors and cancer patients. Trimming stripped 7 bases from V and 5 bases from J, with 12 bases between. The CDR3 extends over 13 amino acids. The repertoire was sequenced with immunoSEQ multiplex PCR; TCRdb's copy has only in-frame clones and lacks some. This sample has approximately 100,000 clones; roughly 89% occur once, and the top ten carry about 3%. This TCR was recovered from a human donor in good health. The donor label of this sample is uncertain. The sequenced sample was blood. The gene calls are TRBV12-3 or TRBV12-4 and TRBJ2-1; no definite D call. CDR3: CASNSPSHNEQFF. CDR3 in DNA: TGTGCCAGCAACTCCCCTAGTCACAATGAGCAGTTCTTC.